This T cell receptor beta chain was identified in a study of CD8+CD57+ T cells in acquired aplastic anemia. Study-level information: The DNA of sorted CD4+ and CD8+ cells averaged 3.2 ug.

Genomic DNA templated the TCR beta VDJ and CDR3 profiling. Each CDR3 protein is one row after TCRdb ran MiXCR on the reads. The repertoire holds over 150,000 distinct CDR3 sequences, with roughly 65% as singletons. Germline-derived CDR1 and CDR2 are ENHRY and SYGVKD. There are 14 residues in the CDR3. Findings of the study overall: A significant difference in CD8+ Simpson's diversity between patients and controls was not found.

About this clonotype: The target antigen is unknown.

It was patients with CD8+CD57+ cell expansion by flow cytometry who were chosen for sequencing. At blood sampling, none of the patients had yet received therapy. The chain employs TRBV10-3 and TRBJ2-5; D could derive from TRBD1 or TRBD2 (5 bases each). Near its end, the DNA agrees better with TRBJ2-7, so the J call may be wrong. Material: sorted CD4+, CD8+, or CD8+CD57+ T cells (not recorded which) from PBMCs. This receptor was taken from a human donor with aplastic anemia. The CDR3 DNA sequence: TGTGCCATCAAGAGGGACGGTTCAACCTACGAGCAGTACTTC. It specifies CAIKRDGSTYEQYF.